Listed here is a single T cell receptor beta chain. Its matching antigen is unknown. Germline V gene sequence: CDR1 MNHEY, CDR2 SMNVEV (reference sequence). The CDR3 is 17 amino acids. The V gene end was trimmed by 5 bases and the J gene end by 8 bases; junction bases not matched to a gene: 17. This record comes from a study of STAT3 mutations in large granular lymphocyte leukemia. Study-level findings and limits: After therapy, about 35% of the 18 patients switched clonotypes, all new clones STAT3 wild type. At least one immunodominant TCR beta clonotype appeared in every T-cell large granular lymphocyte leukemia patient.

The data were produced by immunoSEQ multiplex PCR, yet TCRdb's version contains in-frame clones alone and is incomplete. The sample yields fewer than 7,000 clones, approximately 30% seen once. The V call is TRBV27, the J call TRBJ1-4; 7 bases are a match to TRBD1. The clonotype comes from a woman aged 35 to 49 with T-cell large granular lymphocyte leukemia. Some clones in this sample may be carry-over from other donors' samples. The specimen was peripheral blood mononuclear cells. The CDR3 is CASSATRGGGVGEKLFF. The CDR3 DNA is TGTGCCAGCAGTGCCACCCGAGGAGGGGGCGTAGGGGAAAAACTGTTTTTT.